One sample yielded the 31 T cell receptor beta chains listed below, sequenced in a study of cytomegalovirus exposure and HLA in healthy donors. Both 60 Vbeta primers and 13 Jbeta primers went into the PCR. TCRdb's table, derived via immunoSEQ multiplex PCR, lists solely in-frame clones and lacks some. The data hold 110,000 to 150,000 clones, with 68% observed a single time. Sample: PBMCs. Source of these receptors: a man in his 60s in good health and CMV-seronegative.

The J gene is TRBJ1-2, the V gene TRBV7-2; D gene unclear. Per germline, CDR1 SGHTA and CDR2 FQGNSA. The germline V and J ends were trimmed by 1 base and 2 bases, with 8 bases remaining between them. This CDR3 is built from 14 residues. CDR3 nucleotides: TGTGCCAGCAGCTTAGTCATCCCCAACTATGGCTACACCTTC. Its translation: CASSLVIPNYGYTF.

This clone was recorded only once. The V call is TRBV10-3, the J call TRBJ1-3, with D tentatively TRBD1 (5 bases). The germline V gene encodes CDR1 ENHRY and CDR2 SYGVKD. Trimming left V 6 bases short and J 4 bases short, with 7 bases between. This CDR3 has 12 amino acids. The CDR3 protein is CAIRDIGNTIYF. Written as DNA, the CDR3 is TGTGCCATCAGGGACATAGGAAACACCATATATTTT.

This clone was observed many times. The CDR3 coding sequence is TGTGCCAGCAGCTTGGCGTTTGAGTCTGTCACCGGGGAGCTGTTTTTT. Translation: CASSLAFESVTGELFF. The chain has TRBV5-8 and TRBJ2-2; no clear D gene. The germline gives CDR1 SGHTS, CDR2 YDEGEE. The CDR3 spans 16 residues. Trimming took 0 bases from V and 4 from J, leaving 13 bases between them.

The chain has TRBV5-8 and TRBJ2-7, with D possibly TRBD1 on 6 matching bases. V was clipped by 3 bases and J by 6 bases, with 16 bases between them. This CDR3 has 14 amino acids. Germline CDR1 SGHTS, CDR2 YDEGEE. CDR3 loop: CASSSPQGTPEQYF. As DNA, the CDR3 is TGTGCCAGCAGCTCCCCACAGGGAACTCCCGAGCAGTACTTC.

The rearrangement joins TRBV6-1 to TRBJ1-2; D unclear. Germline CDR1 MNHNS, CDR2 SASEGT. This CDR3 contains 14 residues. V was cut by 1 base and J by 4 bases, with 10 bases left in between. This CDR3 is CASSEGWQVYGYTF. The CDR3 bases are TGTGCCAGCAGTGAAGGATGGCAGGTCTATGGCTACACCTTC.

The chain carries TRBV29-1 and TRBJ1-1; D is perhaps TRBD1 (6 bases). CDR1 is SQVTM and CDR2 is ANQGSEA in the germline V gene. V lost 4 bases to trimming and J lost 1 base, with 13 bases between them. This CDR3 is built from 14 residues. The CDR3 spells CSVVNRASNTEAFF. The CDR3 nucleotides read TGCAGCGTTGTGAACAGGGCGTCGAACACTGAAGCTTTCTTT.

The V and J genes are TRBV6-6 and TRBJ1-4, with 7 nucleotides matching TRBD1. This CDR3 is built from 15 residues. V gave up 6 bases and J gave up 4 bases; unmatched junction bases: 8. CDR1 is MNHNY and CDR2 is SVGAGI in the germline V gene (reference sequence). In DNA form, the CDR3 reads TGTGCCAGCAGCCGCAAGGGGGCAGTTAATGAAAAACTGTTTTTT. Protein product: CASSRKGAVNEKLFF.

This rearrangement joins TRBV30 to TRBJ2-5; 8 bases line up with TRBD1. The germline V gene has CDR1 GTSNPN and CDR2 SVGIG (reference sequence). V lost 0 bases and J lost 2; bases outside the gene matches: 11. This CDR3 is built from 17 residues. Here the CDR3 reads CAWSVIGQGWEQETQYF. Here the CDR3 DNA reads TGTGCCTGGAGTGTGATAGGACAGGGATGGGAACAAGAGACCCAGTACTTC. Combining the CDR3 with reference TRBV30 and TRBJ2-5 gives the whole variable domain SQTIHQWPATLVQPVGSPLSLECTVEGTSNPNLYWYRQAAGRGLQLLFYSVGIGQISSEVPQNLSASRPQDRQFILSSKKLLLSDSGFYLCAWSVIGQGWEQETQYFGPGTRLLVL.

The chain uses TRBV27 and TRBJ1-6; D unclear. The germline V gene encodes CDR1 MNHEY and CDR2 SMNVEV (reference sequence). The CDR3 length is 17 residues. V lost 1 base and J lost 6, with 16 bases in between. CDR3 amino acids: CASSLLIDWRRNSPLHF. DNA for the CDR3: TGTGCCAGCAGTTTATTAATCGATTGGAGGCGTAATTCACCCCTCCACTTT.

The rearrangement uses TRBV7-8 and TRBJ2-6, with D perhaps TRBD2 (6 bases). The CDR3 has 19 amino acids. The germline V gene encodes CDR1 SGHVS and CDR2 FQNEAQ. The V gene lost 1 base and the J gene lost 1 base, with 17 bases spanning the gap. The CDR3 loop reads CASSLVGGLRGSGANVLTF. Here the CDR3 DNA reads TGTGCCAGCAGCTTAGTTGGGGGATTACGGGGGTCTGGGGCCAACGTCCTGACTTTC.

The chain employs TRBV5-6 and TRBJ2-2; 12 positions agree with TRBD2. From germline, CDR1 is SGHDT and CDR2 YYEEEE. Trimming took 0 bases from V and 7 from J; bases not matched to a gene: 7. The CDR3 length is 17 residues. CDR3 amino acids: CASSLGLAGEWIGELFF. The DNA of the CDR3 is TGTGCCAGCAGCTTGGGACTAGCGGGAGAATGGATCGGGGAGCTGTTTTTT.

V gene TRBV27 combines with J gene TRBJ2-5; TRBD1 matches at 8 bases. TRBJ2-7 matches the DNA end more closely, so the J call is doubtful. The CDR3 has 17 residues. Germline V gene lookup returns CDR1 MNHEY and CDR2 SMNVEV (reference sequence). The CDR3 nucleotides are TGTGCCAGCAGTTTAGGGCCTACAGGGGGGATCTCCTACGAGCAGTACTTC. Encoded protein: CASSLGPTGGISYEQYF.

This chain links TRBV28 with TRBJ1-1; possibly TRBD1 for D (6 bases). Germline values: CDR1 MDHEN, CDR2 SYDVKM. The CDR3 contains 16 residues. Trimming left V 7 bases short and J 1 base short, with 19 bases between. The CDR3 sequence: CASTELWGRRNTEAFF. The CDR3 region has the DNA TGTGCCAGCACCGAATTGTGGGGGCGACGGAACACTGAAGCTTTCTTT.

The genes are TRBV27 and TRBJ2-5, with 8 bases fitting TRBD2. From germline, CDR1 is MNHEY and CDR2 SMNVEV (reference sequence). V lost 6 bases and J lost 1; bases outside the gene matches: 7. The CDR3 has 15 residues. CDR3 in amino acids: CASRKREPIQETQYF. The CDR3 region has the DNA TGTGCCAGCAGAAAGCGGGAGCCAATCCAAGAGACCCAGTACTTC.

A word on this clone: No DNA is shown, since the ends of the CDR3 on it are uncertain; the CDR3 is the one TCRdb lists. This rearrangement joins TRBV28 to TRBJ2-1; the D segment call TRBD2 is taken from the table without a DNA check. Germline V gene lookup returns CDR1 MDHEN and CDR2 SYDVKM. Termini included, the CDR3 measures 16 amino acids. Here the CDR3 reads CASSPKGWEGPLLLFF.

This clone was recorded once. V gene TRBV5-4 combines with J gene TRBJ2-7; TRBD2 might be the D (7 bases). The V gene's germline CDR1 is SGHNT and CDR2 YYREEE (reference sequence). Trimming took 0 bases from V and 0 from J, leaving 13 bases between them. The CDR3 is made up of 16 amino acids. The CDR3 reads CASSLDGGRNSYEQYF. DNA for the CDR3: TGTGCCAGCAGCTTGGACGGGGGGCGAAACTCCTACGAGCAGTACTTC.

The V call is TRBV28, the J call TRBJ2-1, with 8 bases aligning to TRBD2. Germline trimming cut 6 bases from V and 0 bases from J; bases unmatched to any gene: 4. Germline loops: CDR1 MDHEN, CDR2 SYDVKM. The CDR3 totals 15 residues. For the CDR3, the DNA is TGTGCCAGCAGAACCGGGGGGGTCTCCTACAATGAGCAGTTCTTC. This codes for CASRTGGVSYNEQFF.

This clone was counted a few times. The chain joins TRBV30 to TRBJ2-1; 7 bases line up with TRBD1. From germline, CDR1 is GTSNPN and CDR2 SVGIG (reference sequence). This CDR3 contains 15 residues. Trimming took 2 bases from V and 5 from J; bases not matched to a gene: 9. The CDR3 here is CAWSIRGPIDNEQFF. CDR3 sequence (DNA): TGTGCCTGGAGTATAAGGGGGCCAATAGACAATGAGCAGTTCTTC.

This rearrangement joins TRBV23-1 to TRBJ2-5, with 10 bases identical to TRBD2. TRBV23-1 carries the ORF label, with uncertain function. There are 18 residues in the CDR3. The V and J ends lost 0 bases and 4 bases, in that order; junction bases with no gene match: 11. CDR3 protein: CASSQSIRASGRVETQYF. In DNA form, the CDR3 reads TGCGCCAGCAGTCAATCGATTCGGGCTAGCGGGAGAGTAGAGACCCAGTACTTC.

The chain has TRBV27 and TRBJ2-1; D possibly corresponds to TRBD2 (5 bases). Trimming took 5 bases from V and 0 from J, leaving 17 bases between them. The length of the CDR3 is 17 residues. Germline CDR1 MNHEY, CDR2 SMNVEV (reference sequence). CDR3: CASSPHLAPSSYNEQFF. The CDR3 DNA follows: TGTGCCAGCAGTCCGCACCTAGCACCGAGCTCCTACAATGAGCAGTTCTTC.

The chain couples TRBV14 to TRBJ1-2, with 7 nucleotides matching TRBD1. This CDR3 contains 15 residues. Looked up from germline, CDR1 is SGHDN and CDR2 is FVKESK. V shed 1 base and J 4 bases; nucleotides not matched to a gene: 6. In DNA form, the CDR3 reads TGTGCCAGCAGCCAAGTCCCGACAGGGAGCTATGGCTACACCTTC. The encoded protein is CASSQVPTGSYGYTF.

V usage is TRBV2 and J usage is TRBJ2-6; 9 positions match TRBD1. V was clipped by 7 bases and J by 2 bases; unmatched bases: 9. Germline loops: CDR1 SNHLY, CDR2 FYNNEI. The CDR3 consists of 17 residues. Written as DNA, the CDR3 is TGTGCCAGCACCCTACAGGGGGCGCGGACTGGGGCCAACGTCCTGACTTTC. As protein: CASTLQGARTGANVLTF.

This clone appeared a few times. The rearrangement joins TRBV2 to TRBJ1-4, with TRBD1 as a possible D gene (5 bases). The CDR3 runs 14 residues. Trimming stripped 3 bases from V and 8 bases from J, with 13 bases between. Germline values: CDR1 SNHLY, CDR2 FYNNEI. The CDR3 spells CASSDVRAGEKLFF. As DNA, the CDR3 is TGTGCCAGCAGTGATGTCAGGGCGGGAGAAAAACTGTTTTTT.

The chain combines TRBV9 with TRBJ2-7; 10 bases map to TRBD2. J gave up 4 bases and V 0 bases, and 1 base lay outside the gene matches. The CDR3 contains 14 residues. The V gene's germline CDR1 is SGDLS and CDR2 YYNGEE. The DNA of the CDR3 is TGTGCCAGCAGCGTAGCTAGCGGGAGATACGAGCAGTACTTC. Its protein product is CASSVASGRYEQYF.

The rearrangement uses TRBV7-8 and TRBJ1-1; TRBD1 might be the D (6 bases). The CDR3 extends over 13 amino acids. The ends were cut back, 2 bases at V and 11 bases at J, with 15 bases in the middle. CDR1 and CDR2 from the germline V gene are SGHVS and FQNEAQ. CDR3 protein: CASSLRQGYLAFF. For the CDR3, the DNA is TGTGCCAGCAGCTTAAGGCAGGGGTATTTGGCTTTCTTT. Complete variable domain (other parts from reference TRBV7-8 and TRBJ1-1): GAGVSQSPRYKVAKRGQDVALRCDPISGHVSLFWYQQALGQGPEFLTYFQNEAQLDKSGLPSDRFFAERPEGSVSTLKIQRTQQEDSAVYLCASSLRQGYLAFFGQGTRLTVV.

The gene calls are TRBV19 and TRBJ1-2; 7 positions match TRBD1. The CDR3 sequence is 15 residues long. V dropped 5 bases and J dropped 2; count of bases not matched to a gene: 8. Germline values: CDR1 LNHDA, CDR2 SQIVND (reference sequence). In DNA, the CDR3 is TGTGCCAGTAGTGCGATGACAGGGTACAACTATGGCTACACCTTC. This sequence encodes CASSAMTGYNYGYTF.

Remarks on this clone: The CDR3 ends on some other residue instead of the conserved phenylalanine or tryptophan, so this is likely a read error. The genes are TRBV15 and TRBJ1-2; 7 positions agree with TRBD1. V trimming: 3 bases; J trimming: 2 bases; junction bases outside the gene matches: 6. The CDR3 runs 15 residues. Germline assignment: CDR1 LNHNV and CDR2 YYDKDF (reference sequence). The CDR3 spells CATSSRDRENYGYTL. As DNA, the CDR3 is TGTGCCACCAGCAGCCGAGACAGGGAGAACTATGGCTACACCCTC.

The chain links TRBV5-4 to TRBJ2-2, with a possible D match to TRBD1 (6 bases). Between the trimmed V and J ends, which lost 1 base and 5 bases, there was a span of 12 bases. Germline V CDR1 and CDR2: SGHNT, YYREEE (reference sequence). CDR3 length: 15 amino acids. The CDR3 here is CASSLSGARTGELFF. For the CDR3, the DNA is TGTGCCAGCAGCTTGTCAGGGGCTAGGACCGGGGAGCTGTTTTTT.

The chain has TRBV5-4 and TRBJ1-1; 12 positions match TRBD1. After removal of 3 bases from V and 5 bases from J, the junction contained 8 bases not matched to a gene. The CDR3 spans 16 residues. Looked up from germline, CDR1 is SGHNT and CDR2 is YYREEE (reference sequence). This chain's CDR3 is CASSSGQGARRTEAFF. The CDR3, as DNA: TGTGCCAGCAGCTCGGGACAGGGGGCGCGAAGGACTGAAGCTTTCTTT. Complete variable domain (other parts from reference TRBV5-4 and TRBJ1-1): ETGVTQSPTHLIKTRGQQVTLRCSSQSGHNTVSWYQQALGQGPQFIFQYYREEENGRGNFPPRFSGLQFPNYSSELNVNALELDDSALYLCASSSGQGARRTEAFFGQGTRLTVV.

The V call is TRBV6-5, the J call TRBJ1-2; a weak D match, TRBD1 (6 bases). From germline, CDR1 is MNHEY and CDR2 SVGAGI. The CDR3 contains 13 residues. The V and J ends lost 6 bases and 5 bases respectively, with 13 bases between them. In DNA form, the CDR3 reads TGTGCCAGCAGCACAAACGGACAGTATGGCTACACCTTC. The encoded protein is CASSTNGQYGYTF.

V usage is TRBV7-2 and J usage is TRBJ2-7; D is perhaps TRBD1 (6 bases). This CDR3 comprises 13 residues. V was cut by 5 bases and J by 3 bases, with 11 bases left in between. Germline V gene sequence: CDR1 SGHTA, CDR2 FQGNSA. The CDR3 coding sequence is TGTGCCAGCAGCGTGGACAGCGTCTACGAGCAGTACTTC. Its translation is CASSVDSVYEQYF.